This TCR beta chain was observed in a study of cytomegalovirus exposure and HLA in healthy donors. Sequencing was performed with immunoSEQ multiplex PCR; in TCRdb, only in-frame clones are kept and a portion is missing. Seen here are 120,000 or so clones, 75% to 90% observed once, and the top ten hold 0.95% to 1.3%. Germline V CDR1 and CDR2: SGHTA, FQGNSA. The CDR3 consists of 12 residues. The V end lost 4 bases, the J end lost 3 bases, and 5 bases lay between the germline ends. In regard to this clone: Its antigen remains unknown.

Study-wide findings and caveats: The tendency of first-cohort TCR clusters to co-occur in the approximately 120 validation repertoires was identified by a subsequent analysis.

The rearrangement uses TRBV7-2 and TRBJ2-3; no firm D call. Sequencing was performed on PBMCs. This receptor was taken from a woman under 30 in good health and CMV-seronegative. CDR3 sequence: CASSSNTDTQYF. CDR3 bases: TGTGCCAGCAGCTCCAATACAGATACGCAGTATTTT.